The 16 T cell receptor beta chains below were found in one sample sequenced in a study of blood T cell repertoires in COVID-19. Libraries were prepared by immunoSEQ multiplex PCR; TCRdb keeps only in-frame clonotypes and omits some of them. The repertoire includes 150,000 to 200,000 clones, about 80% of them detected once, and 20% to 25% sits in the top ten. The sample consisted of peripheral blood. The receptors here all came from a woman of 80 years or more with acute or convalescent COVID-19.

The count of this clone is one. This chain joins TRBV10-3 and TRBJ2-1; 9 bases align to TRBD2. Trimming took 5 bases from V and 9 from J; bases not matched to a gene: 8. CDR1 is ENHRY and CDR2 is SYGVKD in the germline V gene. This CDR3 spans 14 amino acids. The CDR3 sequence: CAISRWREGTEQFF. In DNA form, the CDR3 reads TGTGCCATCAGTAGATGGCGGGAGGGTACTGAGCAGTTCTTC.

The chain uses TRBV7-2 and TRBJ2-5; tentatively, D is TRBD2 (5 bases). The V end was cut by 1 base, the J end by 4 bases, with 10 bases between. CDR3 length: 14 residues. The germline V gene encodes CDR1 SGHTA and CDR2 FQGNSA. DNA of the CDR3: TGTGCCAGCAGCTTAGTATTCGCGGGAGAGACCCAGTACTTC. Translated, it gives CASSLVFAGETQYF.

This chain connects TRBV5-4 to TRBJ1-2; D is possibly TRBD1 (6 bases). This CDR3 region has 16 residues. Per the germline V gene, CDR1 is SGHNT and CDR2 is YYREEE (reference sequence). V lost 6 bases and J lost 0, with 18 bases in between. The DNA of the CDR3 is TGTGCCAGCACCCCGGGGGGGGGACAAGCTAACTATGGCTACACCTTC. Translation gives CASTPGGGQANYGYTF. Based on the CDR3 plus reference TRBV5-4 and TRBJ1-2, the full variable domain is ETGVTQSPTHLIKTRGQQVTLRCSSQSGHNTVSWYQQALGQGPQFIFQYYREEENGRGNFPPRFSGLQFPNYSSELNVNALELDDSALYLCASTPGGGQANYGYTFGSGTRLTVV.

This chain joins TRBV5-1 and TRBJ1-5, with D perhaps TRBD1 (6 bases). The germline V gene encodes CDR1 SGHRS and CDR2 YFSETQ. Deletions cut 4 bases from V and 6 bases from J, with 17 bases between. The CDR3 has 15 residues. The CDR3 spells CASSVEGGLGQPQHF. The CDR3 DNA reads as TGCGCCAGCAGCGTGGAAGGGGGATTGGGTCAGCCCCAGCATTTT.

As DNA, the CDR3 is TGTGCCAGTACCCGACAGCTGAACTATGGCTACACCTTC. Protein: CASTRQLNYGYTF. The chain combines TRBV19 with TRBJ1-2; D possibly corresponds to TRBD1 (5 bases). V was pared by 7 bases and J by 2 bases, with 11 bases between. The CDR3 sequence is 13 residues long. Germline-derived CDR1 and CDR2 are LNHDA and SQIVND (reference sequence).

The chain joins TRBV5-6 to TRBJ2-1; no firm D call. This CDR3 comprises 14 residues. Trimming cost V 0 bases and J 6 bases, with 10 bases left between them. Germline CDR1 reads SGHDT; CDR2 reads YYEEEE. The CDR3 DNA sequence: TGTGCCAGCAGCTTGGTGTTGAGTACCAATGAGCAGTTCTTC. It specifies CASSLVLSTNEQFF.

This sequence joins TRBV16 and TRBJ2-5; D remains ambiguous. Germline V gives CDR1 KGHSY, CDR2 FQNENV. The ends were cut back, 6 bases at V and 2 bases at J, with 16 bases in the middle. The CDR3 has 15 amino acids. Written as DNA, the CDR3 is TGTGCCAGCAGAGATGAGCGTCTGGCACAAGAGACCCAGTACTTC. This codes for CASRDERLAQETQYF.

This sequence joins TRBV19 and TRBJ1-2; possible D gene TRBD1, 5 bases. Germline values: CDR1 LNHDA, CDR2 SQIVND (reference sequence). The V gene lost 3 bases and the J gene lost 8 bases, with 10 bases spanning the gap. The CDR3 totals 12 residues. Here the CDR3 DNA reads TGTGCCAGTAGTATTTTGGGGCGAGGCTACACCTTC. Translating gives CASSILGRGYTF.

This clone occurred a few times. V gene TRBV6-5 combines with J gene TRBJ2-1, with 7 bases lining up with TRBD2. With 11 bases clipped from V and 1 base from J, the junction kept 11 bases outside the gene matches. The CDR3 length is 15 residues. Germline V gene lookup returns CDR1 MNHEY and CDR2 SVGAGI. This chain's CDR3 is CAHAAGVGSYNEQFF. The CDR3 DNA is TGTGCCCACGCTGCGGGAGTGGGGTCCTACAATGAGCAGTTCTTC.

The chain couples TRBV2 to TRBJ2-7; TRBD1 aligns across 8 bases. Unmatched junction bases numbered 6, after V lost 4 bases and J lost 1 base. Germline CDR1 reads SNHLY; CDR2 reads FYNNEI. The CDR3 is 15 amino acids. CDR3 bases: TGTGCCAGCAGTGCAACAGGGGGTATTTCCTACGAGCAGTACTTC. The encoded protein is CASSATGGISYEQYF.

The chain joins TRBV28 to TRBJ2-1; 9 nucleotides agree with TRBD2. V was pared by 1 base and J by 10 bases, with 11 bases of the junction left unmatched. This CDR3 is built from 16 residues. Germline assignment: CDR1 MDHEN and CDR2 SYDVKM. The CDR3 DNA follows: TGTGCCAGCAGTTTATACGGTAGCGGGAGTCATCAAGAGCAGTTCTTC. It codes for CASSLYGSGSHQEQFF.

This clone was seen more than once but under ten times. V usage is TRBV4-1 and J usage is TRBJ2-5; a weak D match, TRBD2 (6 bases). The CDR3 runs 15 residues. Germline-derived CDR1 and CDR2 are MGHRA and YSYEKL. V was shortened by 4 bases and J by 2 bases, with 14 bases between the two germline ends. CDR3 sequence (DNA): TGCGCCAGCAGCCGGACCGGGACTTCTCAAGAGACCCAGTACTTC. Residues: CASSRTGTSQETQYF.

This clone showed up just once. The CDR3 coding sequence is TGTGCCAGCAGCCAGACTAGCGGGAGAATCACAGATACGCAGTATTTT. It encodes CASSQTSGRITDTQYF. The gene calls are TRBV13 and TRBJ2-3; TRBD2 agrees at 12 bases. Germline V gives CDR1 PRHDT, CDR2 FYEKMQ (reference sequence). The CDR3 extends over 16 amino acids. J was trimmed by 2 bases and V by 5 bases; bases with no gene match: 5.

This clone showed up just a few times. The V call is TRBV12-3 or TRBV12-4, the J call TRBJ1-1; D may be TRBD1 (6 bases). V dropped 6 bases and J dropped 1 base, with 9 bases sitting between them. The CDR3 is 13 residues long. CDR3 residues: CASRFRGNTEAFF. The CDR3 DNA reads as TGTGCCAGCAGGTTCAGGGGGAACACTGAAGCTTTCTTT.

This chain uses TRBV7-2 with TRBJ2-2; TRBD2 agrees at 8 bases. This CDR3 has 15 amino acids. Trimming at V came to 3 bases and at J to 5 bases, leaving 5 bases not matched to a gene. The V gene's germline CDR1 is SGHTA and CDR2 FQGNSA. CDR3 bases: TGTGCCAGCAGCTTCCTAGCGGGTCAGACCGGGGAGCTGTTTTTT. Encoded protein: CASSFLAGQTGELFF.

This clone was seen only once. V and J are TRBV5-1 and TRBJ2-7; 9 nucleotides agree with TRBD1. J lost 5 bases, V lost 4 bases, and 13 bases had no gene match. The CDR3 contains 16 residues. Germline-derived CDR1 and CDR2 are SGHRS and YFSETQ. CDR3 residues: CASSLSRPGQGNEQYF. CDR3 nucleotides: TGCGCCAGCAGCCTGAGCAGACCGGGACAGGGCAACGAGCAGTACTTC.